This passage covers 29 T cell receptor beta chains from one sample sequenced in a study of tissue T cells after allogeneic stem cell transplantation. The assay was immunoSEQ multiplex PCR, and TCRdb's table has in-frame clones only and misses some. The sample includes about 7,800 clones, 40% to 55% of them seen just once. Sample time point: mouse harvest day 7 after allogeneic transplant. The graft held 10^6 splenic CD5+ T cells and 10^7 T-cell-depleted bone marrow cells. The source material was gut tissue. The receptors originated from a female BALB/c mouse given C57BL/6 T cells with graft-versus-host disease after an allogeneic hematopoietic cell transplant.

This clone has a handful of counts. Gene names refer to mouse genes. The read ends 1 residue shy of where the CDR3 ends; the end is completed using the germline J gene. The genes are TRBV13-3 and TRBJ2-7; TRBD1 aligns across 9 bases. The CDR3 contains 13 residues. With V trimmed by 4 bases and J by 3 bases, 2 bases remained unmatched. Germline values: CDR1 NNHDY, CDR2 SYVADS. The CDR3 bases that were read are TGTGCCAGCAGTTGGGACAGGGACTATGAACAGTAC. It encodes CASSWDRDYEQY. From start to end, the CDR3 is CASSWDRDYEQYF.

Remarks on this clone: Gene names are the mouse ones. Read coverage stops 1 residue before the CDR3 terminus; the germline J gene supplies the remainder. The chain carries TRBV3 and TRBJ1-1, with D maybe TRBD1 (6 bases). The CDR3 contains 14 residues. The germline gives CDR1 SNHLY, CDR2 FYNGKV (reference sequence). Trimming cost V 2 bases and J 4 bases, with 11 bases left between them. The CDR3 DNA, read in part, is TGTGCCAGCAGCTTAAGGGGGACTGGCACAGAAGTCTTC. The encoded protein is CASSLRGTGTEVF. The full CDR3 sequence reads CASSLRGTGTEVFF. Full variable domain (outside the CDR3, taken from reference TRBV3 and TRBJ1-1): GPKVLQIPSHQIIDMGQMVTLNCDPVSNHLYFYWYKQILGQQMEFLVNFYNGKVMEKSKLFKDQFSVERPDGSYFTLKIQPTALEDSAVYFCASSLRGTGTEVFFGKGTRLTVV.

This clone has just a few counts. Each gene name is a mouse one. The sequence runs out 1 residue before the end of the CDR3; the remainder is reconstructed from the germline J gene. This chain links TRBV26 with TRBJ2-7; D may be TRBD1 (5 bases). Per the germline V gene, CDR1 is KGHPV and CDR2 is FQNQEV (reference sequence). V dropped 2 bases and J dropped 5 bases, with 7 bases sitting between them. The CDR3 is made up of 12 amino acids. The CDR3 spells CASSLSRDEQYF. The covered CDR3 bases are TGTGCCAGCAGTCTGAGCAGGGATGAACAGTAC.

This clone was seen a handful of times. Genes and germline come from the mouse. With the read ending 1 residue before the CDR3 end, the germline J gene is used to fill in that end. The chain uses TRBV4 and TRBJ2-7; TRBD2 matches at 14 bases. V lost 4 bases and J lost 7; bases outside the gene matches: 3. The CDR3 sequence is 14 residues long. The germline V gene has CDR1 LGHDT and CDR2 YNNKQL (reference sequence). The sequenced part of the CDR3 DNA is TGTGCCAGCAGCTTGGGACTGGGGGGGCGCGAACAGTAC. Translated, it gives CASSLGLGGREQY. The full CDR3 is CASSLGLGGREQYF.

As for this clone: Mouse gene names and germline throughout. Incomplete CDR3 DNA: TGTGCCAGCAGCCCCTCTGGGGGGGGTAGTCAAAACACCTTGTAC. Protein product: CASSPSGGGSQNTLY. The whole CDR3 is CASSPSGGGSQNTLYF. The V call is TRBV5, the J call TRBJ2-4; 9 bases line up with TRBD2. The CDR3 end lies 1 residue beyond the end of the read and is filled in from the germline J gene. Germline V gives CDR1 LGHNA, CDR2 YNLKQL (reference sequence). With 4 bases clipped from V and 0 bases from J, the junction kept 5 bases outside the gene matches. There are 16 residues in the CDR3.

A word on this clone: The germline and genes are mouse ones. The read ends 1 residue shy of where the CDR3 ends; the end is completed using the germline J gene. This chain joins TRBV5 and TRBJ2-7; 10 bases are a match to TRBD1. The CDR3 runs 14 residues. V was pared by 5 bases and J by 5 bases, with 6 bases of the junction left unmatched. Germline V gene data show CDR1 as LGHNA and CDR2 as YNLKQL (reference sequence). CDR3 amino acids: CASSSRDRGHEQYF. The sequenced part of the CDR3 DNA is TGTGCCAGCAGCTCCAGGGACAGGGGACATGAACAGTAC.

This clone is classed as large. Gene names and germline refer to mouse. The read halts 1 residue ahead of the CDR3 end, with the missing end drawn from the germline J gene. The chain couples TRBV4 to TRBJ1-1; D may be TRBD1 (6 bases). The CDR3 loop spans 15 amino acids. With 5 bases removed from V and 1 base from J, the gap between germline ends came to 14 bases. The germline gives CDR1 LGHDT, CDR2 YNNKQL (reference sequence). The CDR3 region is CASSKSGTQNTEVFF. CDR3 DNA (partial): TGTGCCAGCAGCAAATCCGGGACACAAAACACAGAAGTCTTC.

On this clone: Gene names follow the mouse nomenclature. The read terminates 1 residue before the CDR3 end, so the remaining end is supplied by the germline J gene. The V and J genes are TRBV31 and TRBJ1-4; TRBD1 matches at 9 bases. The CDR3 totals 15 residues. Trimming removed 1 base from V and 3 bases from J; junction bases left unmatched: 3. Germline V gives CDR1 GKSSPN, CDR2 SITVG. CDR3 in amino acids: CAWSPGTGTNERLFF. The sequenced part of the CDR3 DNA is TGTGCCTGGAGTCCAGGGACAGGGACCAACGAAAGATTATTT.

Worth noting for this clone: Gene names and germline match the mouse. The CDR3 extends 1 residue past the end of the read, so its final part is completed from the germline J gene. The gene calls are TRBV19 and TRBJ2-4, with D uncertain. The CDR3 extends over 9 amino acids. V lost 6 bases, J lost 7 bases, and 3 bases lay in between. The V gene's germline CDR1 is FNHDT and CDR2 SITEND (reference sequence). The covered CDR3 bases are TGTGCCAGCACGGACACCTTGTAC. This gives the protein CASTDTLY. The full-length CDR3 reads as CASTDTLYF.

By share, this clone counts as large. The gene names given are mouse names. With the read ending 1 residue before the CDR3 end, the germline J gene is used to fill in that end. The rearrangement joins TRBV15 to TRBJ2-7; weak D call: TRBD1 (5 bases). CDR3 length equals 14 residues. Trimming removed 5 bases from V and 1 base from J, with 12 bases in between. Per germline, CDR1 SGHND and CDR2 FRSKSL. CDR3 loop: CASSPQTDSYEQYF. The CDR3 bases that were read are TGTGCCAGCAGTCCACAGACAGATTCCTATGAACAGTAC.

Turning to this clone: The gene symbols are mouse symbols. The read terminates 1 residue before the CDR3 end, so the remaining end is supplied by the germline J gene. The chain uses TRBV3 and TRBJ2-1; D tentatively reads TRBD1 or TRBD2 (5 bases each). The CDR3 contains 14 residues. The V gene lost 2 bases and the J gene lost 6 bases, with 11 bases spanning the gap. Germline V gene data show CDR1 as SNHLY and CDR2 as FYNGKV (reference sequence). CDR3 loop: CASSLNWQGAEQFF. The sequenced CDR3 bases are TGTGCCAGCAGCTTAAACTGGCAGGGTGCTGAGCAGTTC.

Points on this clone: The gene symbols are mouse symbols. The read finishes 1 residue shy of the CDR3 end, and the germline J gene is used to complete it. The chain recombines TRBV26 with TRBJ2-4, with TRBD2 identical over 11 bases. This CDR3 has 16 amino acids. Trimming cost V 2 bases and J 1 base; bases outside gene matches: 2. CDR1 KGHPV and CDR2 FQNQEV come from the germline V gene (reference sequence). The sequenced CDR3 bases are TGTGCCAGCAGTCTGGACTGGGGGGGTGGTCAAAACACCTTGTAC. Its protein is CASSLDWGGGQNTLY. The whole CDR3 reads CASSLDWGGGQNTLYF.

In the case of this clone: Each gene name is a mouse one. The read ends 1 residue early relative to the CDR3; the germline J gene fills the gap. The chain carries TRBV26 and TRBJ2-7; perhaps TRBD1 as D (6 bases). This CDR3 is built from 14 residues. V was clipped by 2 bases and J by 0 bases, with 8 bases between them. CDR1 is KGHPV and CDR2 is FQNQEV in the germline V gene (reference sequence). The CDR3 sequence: CASSLGQSSYEQYF. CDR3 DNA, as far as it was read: TGTGCCAGCAGTCTGGGACAGAGCTCCTATGAACAGTAC.

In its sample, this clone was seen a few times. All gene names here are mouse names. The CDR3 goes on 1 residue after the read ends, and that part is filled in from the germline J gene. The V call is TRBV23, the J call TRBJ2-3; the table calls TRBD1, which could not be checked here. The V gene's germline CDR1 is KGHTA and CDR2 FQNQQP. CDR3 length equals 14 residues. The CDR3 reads CSSSPRDRAETLYF. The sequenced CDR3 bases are TGCTCCAGCAGTCCCCGGGACAGGGCAGAAACGCTGTAT.

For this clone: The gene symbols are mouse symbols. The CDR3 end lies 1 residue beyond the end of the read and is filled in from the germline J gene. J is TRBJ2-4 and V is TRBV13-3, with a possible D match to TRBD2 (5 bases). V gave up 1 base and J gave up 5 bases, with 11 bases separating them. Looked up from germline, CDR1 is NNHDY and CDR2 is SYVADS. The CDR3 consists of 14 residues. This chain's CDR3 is CASSDWGRRNTLYF. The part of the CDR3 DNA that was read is TGTGCCAGCAGTGATTGGGGAAGGAGAAACACCTTGTAC. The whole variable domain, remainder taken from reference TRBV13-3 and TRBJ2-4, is EAAVTQSPRSKVAVTGGKVTLSCHQTNNHDYMYWYRQDTGHGLRLIHYSYVADSTEKGDIPDGYKASRPSQENFSLILELASLSQTAVYFCASSDWGRRNTLYFGAGTRLSVL.

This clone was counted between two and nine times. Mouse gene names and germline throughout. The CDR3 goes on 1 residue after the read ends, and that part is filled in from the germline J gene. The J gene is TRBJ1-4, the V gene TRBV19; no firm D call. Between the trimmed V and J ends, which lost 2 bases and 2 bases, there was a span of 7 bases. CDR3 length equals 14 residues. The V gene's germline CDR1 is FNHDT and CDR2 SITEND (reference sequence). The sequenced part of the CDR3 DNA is TGTGCCAGCAGTATGCCACAGTCCAACGAAAGATTATTT. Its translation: CASSMPQSNERLF. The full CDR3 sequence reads CASSMPQSNERLFF.

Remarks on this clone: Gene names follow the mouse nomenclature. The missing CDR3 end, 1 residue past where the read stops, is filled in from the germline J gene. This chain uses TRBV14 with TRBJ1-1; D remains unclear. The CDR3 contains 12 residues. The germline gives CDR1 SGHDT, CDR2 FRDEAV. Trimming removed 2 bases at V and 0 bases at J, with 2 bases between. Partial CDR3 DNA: TGTGCCAGCAGTTTGTCAAACACAGAAGTCTTC. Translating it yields CASSLSNTEVF. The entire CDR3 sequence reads CASSLSNTEVFF.

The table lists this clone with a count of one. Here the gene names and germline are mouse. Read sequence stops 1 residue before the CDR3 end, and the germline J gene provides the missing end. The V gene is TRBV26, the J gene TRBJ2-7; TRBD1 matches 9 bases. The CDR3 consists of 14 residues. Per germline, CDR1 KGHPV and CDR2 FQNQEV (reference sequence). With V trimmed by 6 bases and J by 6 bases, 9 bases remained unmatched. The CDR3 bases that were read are TGTGCCAGCAGCCCGACCGGGACAGGGATTGAACAGTAC. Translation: CASSPTGTGIEQY. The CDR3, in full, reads CASSPTGTGIEQYF.

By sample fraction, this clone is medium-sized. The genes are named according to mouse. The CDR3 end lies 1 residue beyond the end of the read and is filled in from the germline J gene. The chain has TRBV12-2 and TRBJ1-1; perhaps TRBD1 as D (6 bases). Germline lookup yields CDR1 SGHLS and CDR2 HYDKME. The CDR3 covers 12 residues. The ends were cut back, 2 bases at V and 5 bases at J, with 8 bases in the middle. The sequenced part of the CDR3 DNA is TGTGCCAGCTCTCCCGGGACAACAGAAGTCTTC. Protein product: CASSPGTTEVF. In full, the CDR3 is CASSPGTTEVFF.

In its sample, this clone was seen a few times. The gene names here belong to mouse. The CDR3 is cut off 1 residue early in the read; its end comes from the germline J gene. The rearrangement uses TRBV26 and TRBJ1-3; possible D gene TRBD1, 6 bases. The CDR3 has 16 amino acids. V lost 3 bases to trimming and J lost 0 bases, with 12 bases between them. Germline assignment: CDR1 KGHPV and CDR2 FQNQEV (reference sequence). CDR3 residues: CASSLRDIFSGNTLYF. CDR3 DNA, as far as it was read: TGTGCCAGCAGTCTCCGGGACATCTTTTCTGGAAATACGCTCTAT.

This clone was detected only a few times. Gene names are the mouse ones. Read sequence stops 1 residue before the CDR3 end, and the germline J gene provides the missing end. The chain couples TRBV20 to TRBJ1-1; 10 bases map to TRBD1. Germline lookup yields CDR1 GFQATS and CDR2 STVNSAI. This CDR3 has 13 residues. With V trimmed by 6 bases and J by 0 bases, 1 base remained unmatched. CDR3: CGAGQGANTEVFF. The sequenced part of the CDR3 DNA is TGTGGTGCCGGACAGGGGGCAAACACAGAAGTCTTC.

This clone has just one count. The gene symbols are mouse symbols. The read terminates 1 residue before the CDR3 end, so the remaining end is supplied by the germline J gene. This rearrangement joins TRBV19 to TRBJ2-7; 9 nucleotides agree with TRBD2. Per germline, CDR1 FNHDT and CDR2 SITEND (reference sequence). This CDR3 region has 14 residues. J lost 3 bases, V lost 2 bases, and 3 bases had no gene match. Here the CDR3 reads CASSMVGGRYEQYF. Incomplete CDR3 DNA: TGTGCCAGCAGTATGGTGGGGGGGCGCTATGAACAGTAC.

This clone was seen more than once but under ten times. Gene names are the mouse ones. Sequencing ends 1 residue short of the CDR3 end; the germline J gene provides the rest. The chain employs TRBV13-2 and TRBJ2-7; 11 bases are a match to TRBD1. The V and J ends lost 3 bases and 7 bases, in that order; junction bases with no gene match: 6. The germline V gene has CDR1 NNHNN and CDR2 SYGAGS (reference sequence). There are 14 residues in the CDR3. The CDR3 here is CASGGPGQGGEQYF. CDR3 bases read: TGTGCCAGCGGTGGACCGGGACAGGGGGGGGAACAGTAC.

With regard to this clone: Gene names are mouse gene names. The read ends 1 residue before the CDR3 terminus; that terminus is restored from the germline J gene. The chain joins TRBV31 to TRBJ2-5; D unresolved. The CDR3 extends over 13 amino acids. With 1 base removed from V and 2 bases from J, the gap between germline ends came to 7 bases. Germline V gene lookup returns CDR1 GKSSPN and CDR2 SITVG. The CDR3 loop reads CAWSRVGQDTQYF. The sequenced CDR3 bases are TGTGCCTGGAGTCGGGTCGGCCAAGACACCCAGTAC.

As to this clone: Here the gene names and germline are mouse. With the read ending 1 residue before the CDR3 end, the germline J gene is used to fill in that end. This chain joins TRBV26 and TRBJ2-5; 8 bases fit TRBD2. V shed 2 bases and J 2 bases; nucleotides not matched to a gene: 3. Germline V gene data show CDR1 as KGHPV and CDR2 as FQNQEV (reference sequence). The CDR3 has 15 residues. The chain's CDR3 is CASSLGLGLQDTQYF. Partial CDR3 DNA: TGTGCCAGCAGTCTGGGACTGGGCCTCCAAGACACCCAGTAC.

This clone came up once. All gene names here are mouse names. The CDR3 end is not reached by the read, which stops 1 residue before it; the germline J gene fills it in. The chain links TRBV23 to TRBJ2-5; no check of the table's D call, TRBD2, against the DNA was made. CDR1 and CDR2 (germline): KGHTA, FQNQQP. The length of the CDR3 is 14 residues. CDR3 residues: CSSTLLDNQDTQYF. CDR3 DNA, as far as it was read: TGCTCCAGCACCCTACTGGATAACCAAGACACCCAGTAC.

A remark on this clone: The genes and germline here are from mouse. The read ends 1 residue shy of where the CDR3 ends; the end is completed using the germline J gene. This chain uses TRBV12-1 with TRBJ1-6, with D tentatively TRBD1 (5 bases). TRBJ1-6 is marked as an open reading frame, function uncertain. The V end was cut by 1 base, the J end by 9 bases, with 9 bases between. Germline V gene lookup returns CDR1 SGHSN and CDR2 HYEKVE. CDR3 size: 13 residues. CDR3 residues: CASSLGGISPLYF. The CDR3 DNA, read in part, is TGTGCCAGCTCTCTGGGGGGTATTTCGCCCCTCTAC.

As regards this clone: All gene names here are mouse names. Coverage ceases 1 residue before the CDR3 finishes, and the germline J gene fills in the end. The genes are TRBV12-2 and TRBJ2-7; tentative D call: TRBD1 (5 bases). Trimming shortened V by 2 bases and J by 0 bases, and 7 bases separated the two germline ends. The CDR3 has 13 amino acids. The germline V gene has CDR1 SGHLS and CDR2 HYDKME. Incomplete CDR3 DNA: TGTGCCAGCTCTCGACAGAACTCCTATGAACAGTAC. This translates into CASSRQNSYEQY. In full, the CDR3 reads CASSRQNSYEQYF.

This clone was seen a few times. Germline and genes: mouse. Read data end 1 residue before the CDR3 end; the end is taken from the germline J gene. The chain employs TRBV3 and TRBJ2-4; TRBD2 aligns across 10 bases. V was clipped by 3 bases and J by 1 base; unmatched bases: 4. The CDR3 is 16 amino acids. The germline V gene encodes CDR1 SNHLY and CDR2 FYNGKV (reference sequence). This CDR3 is CASSFNWGGGQNTLYF. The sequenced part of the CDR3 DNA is TGTGCCAGCAGCTTTAACTGGGGGGGTGGTCAAAACACCTTGTAC. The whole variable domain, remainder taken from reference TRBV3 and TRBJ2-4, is GPKVLQIPSHQIIDMGQMVTLNCDPVSNHLYFYWYKQILGQQMEFLVNFYNGKVMEKSKLFKDQFSVERPDGSYFTLKIQPTALEDSAVYFCASSFNWGGGQNTLYFGAGTRLSVL.